The 30 T cell receptor beta chains below were found in one sample sequenced in a study of blood T cell repertoires in COVID-19. Assay used: immunoSEQ multiplex PCR; TCRdb lists only in-frame clones, some missing. Of some 200,000 clones listed, roughly 86% are singletons. The sequenced sample consisted of peripheral blood. The receptor source for this set is a middle-aged man with active or convalescent COVID-19.

The chain is built from TRBV24-1 and TRBJ2-7; D possibly corresponds to TRBD1 (7 bases). The length of the CDR3 is 14 residues. V dropped 5 bases and J dropped 5 bases, with 15 bases sitting between them. The V gene's germline CDR1 is KGHDR and CDR2 SFDVKD. CDR3 DNA: TGTGCCACCAGTGGGAGACAGGGAGGAGACGAGCAGTACTTC. Protein product: CATSGRQGGDEQYF.

The rearrangement joins TRBV5-1 to TRBJ2-1, with 7 bases identical to TRBD1. Germline V gene data show CDR1 as SGHRS and CDR2 as YFSETQ. The CDR3 totals 13 residues. V shed 5 bases and J 4 bases; nucleotides not matched to a gene: 3. CDR3 sequence (DNA): TGCGCCAGCAGAACAGGGGTTTACAATGAGCAGTTCTTC. Its protein product is CASRTGVYNEQFF. The full variable domain, in which reference TRBV5-1 and TRBJ2-1 provide the parts outside the CDR3, is KAGVTQTPRYLIKTRGQQVTLSCSPISGHRSVSWYQQTPGQGLQFLFEYFSETQRNKGNFPGRFSGRQFSNSRSEMNVSTLELGDSALYLCASRTGVYNEQFFGPGTRLTVL.

The chain has TRBV10-3 and TRBJ1-2; D not resolved. Trimming stripped 3 bases from V and 8 bases from J, with 10 bases between. CDR1 and CDR2 (germline): ENHRY, SYGVKD. The CDR3 sequence is 12 residues long. This CDR3 is CAISEGGYGYTF. CDR3 DNA sequence: TGTGCCATCAGTGAAGGAGGGTACGGCTACACCTTC.

The rearrangement links TRBV24-1 to TRBJ2-1, with 9 bases fitting TRBD1. The V gene's germline CDR1 is KGHDR and CDR2 SFDVKD. The CDR3 loop spans 15 amino acids. With V trimmed by 0 bases and J by 8 bases, 4 bases remained unmatched. CDR3: CATSDLGTGMDEQFF. CDR3 bases: TGTGCCACCAGTGATTTGGGGACAGGGATGGATGAGCAGTTCTTC.

The chain carries TRBV19 and TRBJ2-4; D is undetermined. Per germline, CDR1 LNHDA and CDR2 SQIVND (reference sequence). V was trimmed by 7 bases and J by 0 bases, leaving 7 bases between them. The CDR3 has 13 amino acids. The CDR3 sequence: CASKSLAKNIQYF. In DNA form, the CDR3 reads TGTGCCAGTAAATCATTAGCCAAAAACATTCAGTACTTC.

In this sample, this clone turned up once. This rearrangement joins TRBV3-1 (or the pseudogene TRBV3-2) to TRBJ2-2; D may be TRBD1 (6 bases). The V end lost 3 bases, the J end lost 7 bases, and 15 bases lay between the germline ends. Germline lookup yields CDR1 LGHDT and CDR2 YNNKEL (reference sequence). This CDR3 has 15 amino acids. The CDR3 here is CASSHADRRSGELFF. CDR3 DNA: TGTGCCAGCAGCCACGCCGACAGGCGGAGCGGGGAGCTGTTTTTT.

The chain is built from TRBV27 and TRBJ2-3; D perhaps matches TRBD1 (5 bases). V was trimmed by 5 bases and J by 6 bases, leaving 18 bases between them. The CDR3 is 15 residues long. Looked up from germline, CDR1 is MNHEY and CDR2 is SMNVEV (reference sequence). DNA for the CDR3: TGTGCCAGCAGTCATCGAAGTAGGGGCTCGGATACGCAGTATTTT. Protein: CASSHRSRGSDTQYF.

The J gene is TRBJ1-1, the V gene TRBV9, with D tentatively TRBD1 (5 bases). V was cut by 0 bases and J by 4 bases, with 10 bases left in between. The CDR3 is 14 amino acids. From germline, CDR1 is SGDLS and CDR2 YYNGEE. This CDR3 is CASSVVGQGTEAFF. The CDR3 bases are TGTGCCAGCAGCGTAGTGGGGCAGGGCACTGAAGCTTTCTTT.

This clone has only a few counts. This chain joins TRBV7-6 and TRBJ2-7; TRBD1 agrees at 7 bases. V lost 0 bases and J lost 0; bases outside the gene matches: 5. Germline V gene lookup returns CDR1 SGHVS and CDR2 FNYEAQ. The CDR3 extends over 16 amino acids. This CDR3 reads CASSLAQGQTSYEQYF. For the CDR3, the DNA is TGTGCCAGCAGCTTAGCCCAGGGACAGACCTCCTACGAGCAGTACTTC.

In its sample, this clone was seen once. The rearrangement uses TRBV28 and TRBJ1-5; TRBD1 matches 8 bases. The CDR3 runs 14 residues. Germline V gene data show CDR1 as MDHEN and CDR2 as SYDVKM. V lost 6 bases to trimming and J lost 2 bases; unmatched junction nucleotides: 3. CDR3 sequence (DNA): TGTGCCAGCAGGGACAGGGAAGGCAATCAGCCCCAGCATTTT. Protein: CASRDREGNQPQHF.

V usage is TRBV15 and J usage is TRBJ2-2; D possibly corresponds to TRBD1 (5 bases). V shed 0 bases and J shed 5 bases, with 7 bases lying between them. CDR1 is LNHNV and CDR2 is YYDKDF in the germline V gene (reference sequence). This CDR3 has 14 residues. CDR3 residues: CATSRDRATGELFF. In nucleotides, the CDR3 is TGTGCCACCAGCAGAGACAGGGCAACCGGGGAGCTGTTTTTT.

The chain recombines TRBV27 with TRBJ2-7; the match to TRBD1 covers 9 bases. The germline CDR1 and CDR2 sequences are MNHEY and SMNVEV (reference sequence). The CDR3 sequence is 15 residues long. J gave up 4 bases and V 6 bases, and 10 bases lay outside the gene matches. CDR3 DNA sequence: TGTGCCAGCAGAATGTTGGGACAGGGTAGGTACGAGCAGTACTTC. Protein sequence: CASRMLGQGRYEQYF.

The V gene is TRBV6-1, the J gene TRBJ2-7; 8 bases map to TRBD1. Germline V gene data show CDR1 as MNHNS and CDR2 as SASEGT. This CDR3 comprises 14 residues. The junction had 2 bases not matched to a gene; V was cut back by 2 bases and J by 2 bases. CDR3 loop: CASSEWTGPYEQYF. The CDR3 DNA is TGTGCCAGCAGTGAATGGACAGGGCCCTACGAGCAGTACTTC.

The rearrangement joins TRBV27 to TRBJ2-2; 8 bases line up with TRBD2. This CDR3 region has 16 residues. Germline-derived CDR1 and CDR2 are MNHEY and SMNVEV (reference sequence). The V segment lost 3 bases and the J segment 1 base; nucleotides outside the gene matches: 4. CDR3 DNA: TGTGCCAGCAGTTTCTCAGCGGGGGAGAACACCGGGGAGCTGTTTTTT. Translation: CASSFSAGENTGELFF.

V usage is TRBV4-3 and J usage is TRBJ1-4, with a weak D call TRBD1 (5 bases). V dropped 1 base and J dropped 6 bases, with 12 bases sitting between them. The CDR3 extends over 15 amino acids. Germline values: CDR1 LGHNA, CDR2 YSLEER. The DNA for the CDR3 is TGCGCCAGCAGCCAAGTGGCAGGGAAGGATGAAAAACTGTTTTTT. Amino acid sequence: CASSQVAGKDEKLFF.

The chain recombines TRBV6-2 or TRBV6-3 with TRBJ2-3; tentatively, D is TRBD1 (6 bases). CDR1 and CDR2 (germline): MNHEY, SVGEGT. Trimming pared 2 bases from V and 2 bases from J, leaving 8 bases between. CDR3 length equals 14 residues. The chain's CDR3 is CASSYGGHTDTQYF. The CDR3 bases are TGTGCCAGCAGTTACGGGGGCCACACAGATACGCAGTATTTT.

This clone was recorded a few times. The rearrangement uses TRBV5-1 and TRBJ1-3; weak D call: TRBD1 (5 bases). The CDR3 runs to 15 residues. Trimming took 2 bases from V and 2 from J, leaving 11 bases between them. Germline V gives CDR1 SGHRS, CDR2 YFSETQ. CDR3 bases: TGCGCCAGCAGCTTCTCCGACAGAGCTGGAAACACCATATATTTT. Its translation: CASSFSDRAGNTIYF. Drawing the rest from reference TRBV5-1 and TRBJ1-3, the complete variable domain is KAGVTQTPRYLIKTRGQQVTLSCSPISGHRSVSWYQQTPGQGLQFLFEYFSETQRNKGNFPGRFSGRQFSNSRSEMNVSTLELGDSALYLCASSFSDRAGNTIYFGEGSWLTVV.

The rearrangement links TRBV18 to TRBJ1-2, with 7 bases identical to TRBD1. The CDR3 extends over 14 amino acids. V lost 8 bases to trimming and J lost 1 base; unmatched junction nucleotides: 7. Germline assignment: CDR1 KGHSH and CDR2 LQKENI. The CDR3: CASGQVELNYGYTF. In nucleotides, the CDR3 is TGTGCCAGCGGACAGGTGGAGCTTAACTATGGCTACACCTTC.

The chain carries TRBV16 and TRBJ2-5; perhaps TRBD2 as D (6 bases). V lost 5 bases and J 2 bases, leaving 9 bases between the germline ends. The CDR3 length is 13 residues. Germline values: CDR1 KGHSY, CDR2 FQNENV. The CDR3 DNA follows: TGTGCCAGCAGCAAGGACTATCAAGAGACCCAGTACTTC. It encodes CASSKDYQETQYF.

The rearrangement links TRBV3-1 (or the pseudogene TRBV3-2) to TRBJ1-2, with a weak D call TRBD1 (5 bases). The CDR3 is 13 amino acids. V dropped 1 base and J dropped 8 bases, with 11 bases sitting between them. The germline CDR1 and CDR2 sequences are LGHDT and YNNKEL (reference sequence). The CDR3 loop is CASSQVQGSGYTF. CDR3 nucleotide sequence: TGTGCCAGCAGCCAAGTTCAGGGTTCCGGCTACACCTTC.

The V call is TRBV5-6, the J call TRBJ1-1; tentative D call: TRBD1 (5 bases). V was pared by 2 bases and J by 0 bases, with 17 bases between. The CDR3 extends over 17 amino acids. In germline, CDR1 is SGHDT, CDR2 YYEEEE. The CDR3 loop reads CASSFIAGLNVNTEAFF. CDR3 DNA: TGTGCCAGCAGCTTTATTGCAGGGTTGAACGTGAACACTGAAGCTTTCTTT. Supplemented by reference TRBV5-6 and TRBJ1-1, the full variable domain reads DAGVTQSPTHLIKTRGQQVTLRCSPKSGHDTVSWYQQALGQGPQFIFQYYEEEERQRGNFPDRFSGHQFPNYSSELNVNALLLGDSALYLCASSFIAGLNVNTEAFFGQGTRLTVV.

The V gene is TRBV11-2, the J gene TRBJ2-5; 10 bases are a match to TRBD1. The ends lost 5 bases at V and 5 bases at J; junction bases unmatched: 11. The V gene's germline CDR1 is SGHAT and CDR2 FQNNGV. The CDR3 totals 16 residues. The chain's CDR3 is CASSQELTGGGETQYF. CDR3 sequence (DNA): TGTGCCAGCAGCCAAGAACTGACAGGGGGCGGGGAGACCCAGTACTTC. The complete variable domain, with remaining parts taken from reference TRBV11-2 and TRBJ2-5, reads EAGVAQSPRYKIIEKRQSVAFWCNPISGHATLYWYQQILGQGPKLLIQFQNNGVVDDSQLPKDRFSAERLKGVDSTLKIQPAKLEDSAVYLCASSQELTGGGETQYFGPGTRLLVL.

This clone appeared a single time. The CDR3 here is CASSTSDSRTDTQYF. The CDR3 DNA sequence: TGTGCCAGCTCAACCTCGGACAGCCGCACAGATACGCAGTATTTT. V usage is TRBV2 and J usage is TRBJ2-3; TRBD1 is a possible D gene (6 bases). Germline lookup yields CDR1 SNHLY and CDR2 FYNNEI. V was clipped by 8 bases and J by 1 base, with 16 bases between them. This CDR3 contains 15 residues. The whole variable domain, remainder taken from reference TRBV2 and TRBJ2-3, is EPEVTQTPSHQVTQMGQEVILRCVPISNHLYFYWYRQILGQKVEFLVSFYNNEISEKSEIFDDQFSVERPDGSNFTLKIRSTKLEDSAMYFCASSTSDSRTDTQYFGPGTRLTVL.

This chain links TRBV21-1 with TRBJ2-1; TRBD2, the table's D call, lacks a check against the DNA. TRBV21-1 has pseudogene status. CDR3 length equals 12 residues. CDR3 coding DNA: TGTGCCAGCATGGACTTCTACAATGAGCAGTTCTTC. It codes for CASMDFYNEQFF.

The V call is TRBV15, the J call TRBJ1-2, with TRBD1 matching 9 bases. The J segment lost 4 bases and the V segment lost 3 bases, leaving 6 bases of the junction unmatched. This CDR3 is built from 15 residues. Germline V gives CDR1 LNHNV, CDR2 YYDKDF (reference sequence). In DNA form, the CDR3 reads TGTGCCACCAGCAGCTCTACAGGGGGCCTCTATGGCTACACCTTC. Translating it yields CATSSSTGGLYGYTF.

The rearrangement links TRBV4-3 to TRBJ1-2; 8 bases align to TRBD1. J gave up 8 bases and V 0 bases, and 23 bases lay outside the gene matches. The CDR3 extends over 20 amino acids. Germline V gives CDR1 LGHNA, CDR2 YSLEER. CDR3 region: CASSQEPHGQGKALGEGYTF. CDR3 nucleotide sequence: TGCGCCAGCAGCCAAGAGCCCCATGGACAGGGTAAGGCCTTAGGGGAGGGCTACACCTTC.

The chain uses TRBV24-1 and TRBJ2-2; maybe TRBD1 (6 bases). This CDR3 has 18 amino acids. CDR1 is KGHDR, CDR2 SFDVKD, per germline. V was trimmed by 7 bases and J by 1 base, leaving 21 bases between them. The CDR3, as DNA: TGTGCCACCAGCGGAAGCTACCGGGACACTAGGAACACCGGGGAGCTGTTTTTT. Translating gives CATSGSYRDTRNTGELFF.

The chain combines TRBV6-5 with TRBJ1-5; 8 bases fit TRBD1. The V gene end was trimmed by 7 bases and the J gene end by 9 bases; junction bases not matched to a gene: 11. CDR1 is MNHEY and CDR2 is SVGAGI in the germline V gene. This CDR3 is 14 amino acids long. The CDR3 DNA sequence: TGTGCCAGCAAGGAGACAGGGGACATTCGGCCCCAGCATTTT. This translates into CASKETGDIRPQHF.

The chain is built from TRBV18 and TRBJ1-5, with a possible D match to TRBD1 (6 bases). The germline V gene encodes CDR1 KGHSH and CDR2 LQKENI. CDR3 length equals 15 residues. V was pared by 1 base and J by 5 bases, with 12 bases between. The CDR3 DNA follows: TGTGCCAGCTCACCACAGACAGGAAATTATCAGCCCCAGCATTTT. Translated: CASSPQTGNYQPQHF.

This rearrangement joins TRBV19 to TRBJ1-3; 10 bases match TRBD1. Looked up from germline, CDR1 is LNHDA and CDR2 is SQIVND (reference sequence). After removal of 5 bases from V and 0 bases from J, the junction contained 7 bases not matched to a gene. This CDR3 has 17 residues. CDR3 sequence reads: CASSPGTGDFSGNTIYF. The CDR3 DNA reads TGTGCCAGTAGTCCCGGGACAGGGGATTTCTCTGGAAACACCATATATTTT.